This TCR beta chain was recovered during a study of blood T cell repertoires in COVID-19. Germline assignment: CDR1 GTSNPN and CDR2 SVGIG (reference sequence). The length of the CDR3 is 13 residues. This clone has just a few counts. The germline gene is not matched at one end of the junction; a read error may be the cause. The assay was immunoSEQ multiplex PCR, and TCRdb's table has in-frame clones only and misses some. The table shows 180,000 or so clones, with approximately 80% occurring only once. This receptor was identified in a woman in her forties or fifties with active or convalescent COVID-19. The sequencing sample was made of peripheral blood. V is TRBV30 and J is TRBJ2-1, with 7 nucleotides matching TRBD2. The CDR3 spells CAWSVGSETSQIF. DNA for the CDR3: TGTGCCTGGAGTGTAGGGTCGGAGACTAGCCAAATCTTC.